The 5 T cell receptor beta chains reported below all come from one sample, sequenced in a study of beta chain features in type 1 diabetes. Findings of the study overall: In every one of the four CD4+ subsets, TCRB CDR3s were moderately but significantly shorter in Type 1 diabetes patients.

Antigens for these TCRs are unknown. Every bit of the isolated RNA underwent reverse transcription, so sequencing read expressed TCRB transcripts. Profiling relied on immunoSEQ multiplex PCR, and the TCRdb table lists in-frame clones only, not all of them. This table has approximately 250,000 clones, roughly a quarter appearing once. The specimen sequenced was naive CD4+ T cells from blood. The receptor source for this set is a woman aged 25-40 years with type 1 diabetes.

The chain couples TRBV4-2 to TRBJ2-1, with 9 bases fitting TRBD2. V lost 2 bases to trimming and J lost 10 bases; unmatched junction nucleotides: 3. Per germline, CDR1 LGHNA and CDR2 YNFKEQ. The CDR3 is 13 amino acids. DNA for the CDR3: TGTGCCAGCAGCCAACCTGGACTAGCGGAGCAGTTCTTC. The encoded protein is CASSQPGLAEQFF.

The CDR3 loop reads CATSTYGTGVEKLFF. In DNA form, the CDR3 reads TGTGCCACCAGCACTTACGGGACAGGGGTTGAAAAACTGTTTTTT. V gene TRBV15 combines with J gene TRBJ1-4, with TRBD1 matching 10 bases. The germline CDR1 and CDR2 sequences are LNHNV and YYDKDF (reference sequence). Trimming at V came to 4 bases and at J to 7 bases, leaving 6 bases not matched to a gene. The CDR3 runs to 15 residues. Full variable domain (remainder filled in from reference TRBV15 and TRBJ1-4): DAMVIQNPRYQVTQFGKPVTLSCSQTLNHNVMYWYQQKSSQAPKLLFHYYDKDFNNEADTPDNFQSRRPNTSFCFLDIRSPGLGDTAMYLCATSTYGTGVEKLFFGSGTQLSVL.

This clone was recorded a few times. The V and J genes are TRBV13 and TRBJ2-7, with 14 bases matching TRBD2. CDR1 and CDR2 from the germline V gene are PRHDT and FYEKMQ (reference sequence). Trimming took 6 bases from V and 2 from J; bases not matched to a gene: 15. This CDR3 is built from 19 residues. DNA of the CDR3: TGTGCCAGCAGAAAGGGAGGGACTAGCGGGAGAGTATCCCCCTACGAGCAGTACTTC. This gives the protein CASRKGGTSGRVSPYEQYF.

This sequence joins TRBV9 and TRBJ2-3, with TRBD2 as a possible D gene (6 bases). This CDR3 region has 16 residues. Per germline, CDR1 SGDLS and CDR2 YYNGEE. V was pared by 2 bases and J by 4 bases, with 17 bases between. CDR3: CASSVGARESADTQYF. The CDR3 nucleotides read TGTGCCAGCAGCGTCGGGGCCCGGGAGAGCGCAGATACGCAGTATTTT.

This chain uses TRBV28 with TRBJ2-5; D remains unclear. The CDR3 consists of 14 residues. Germline CDR1 is MDHEN and CDR2 is SYDVKM. The V and J ends lost 4 bases and 2 bases respectively, with 11 bases between them. In DNA form, the CDR3 reads TGTGCCAGCAGTTCGTACACAGTACAAGAGACCCAGTACTTC. Amino acids: CASSSYTVQETQYF.